The present entry profiles one TCR beta chain with its context. The sample comes from a study of blood T cell repertoires in COVID-19. Study at large: Both acute and convalescent COVID-19 samples were obtained from the United States, Italy and Spain.

Assignments of participants to cohorts depended upon their own reported clinical history. The CDR3 totals 14 residues. V shed 4 bases, J shed 4 bases, and the junction held 4 bases outside the gene matches. Germline V gene lookup returns CDR1 SEHNR and CDR2 FQNEAQ (reference sequence). The protocol was immunoSEQ multiplex PCR, while the TCRdb copy is restricted to in-frame clones and leaves out a portion. The sample records about 400,000 clones, 80% to 90% being singletons. The chain combines TRBV7-9 with TRBJ1-2; 9 bases agree with TRBD1. The clonotype comes from a woman aged 45-65 years who had recovered from COVID-19. Sequencing used PBMCs or T cells enriched from blood (not recorded which). The CDR3 region has the DNA TGTGCCAGCAGCTCTACAGGGGGCGCCTATGGCTACACCTTC. It is translated as CASSSTGGAYGYTF.